The rows below give T cell receptor beta chains drawn from one sample of a study of CD39 and CD103 CD8 tumor-infiltrating T cells. Assay: immunoSEQ multiplex PCR; the TCRdb copy retains only in-frame clones and omits some. The sample lists 2,400 or so clones; 65% to 75% were seen once. Sequenced sample: CD39- CD103- CD8+ T cells sorted from the tumor. These receptors originate from a human donor with head and neck squamous cell carcinoma. CDR3s include the opening cysteine and the closing phenylalanine or tryptophan. A D gene is named only where the DNA matches it firmly. Expanded clones are given a class, and other clones once, few, many or no size at all.

V gene	D gene	J gene	clone size	CDR3 protein	CDR3 DNA
TRBV5-1	-	TRBJ2-5	-	CASSFLGTPQETQYF	TGCGCCAGCAGCTTCCTCGGGACCCCACAAGAGACCCAGTACTTC
TRBV14	TRBD2	TRBJ2-4	-	CASSQGDSGGNIQYF	TGTGCCAGCAGCCAAGGGGACAGCGGGGGGAACATTCAGTACTTC
TRBV6-1	-	TRBJ2-4	-	CASKSVVSDIQYF	TGTGCCAGCAAATCTGTGGTATCAGACATTCAGTACTTC
TRBV6-1	-	TRBJ2-1	-	CASSGRSGGVDEQFF	TGTGCCAGCAGTGGGAGGAGTGGCGGGGTGGATGAGCAGTTCTTC
TRBV30	-	TRBJ2-1	-	CAWSSVNEQFF	TGTGCCTGGAGTTCCGTTAATGAGCAGTTCTTC
TRBV30	-	TRBJ1-6	-	CAWSSTGNSPLHF	TGTGCCTGGAGTAGTACGGGAAATTCACCCCTCCACTTT
TRBV4-1	TRBD1	TRBJ1-1	-	CASSQGGGGGNTEAFF	TGCGCCAGCAGCCAAGGAGGGGGCGGCGGGAACACTGAAGCTTTCTTT
TRBV7-9	-	TRBJ1-1	few	CASSLLIGGNTEAFF	TGTGCCAGCAGCTTATTGATTGGGGGGAACACTGAAGCTTTCTTT
TRBV29-1	-	TRBJ2-1	-	CSVGVSGNNEQFF	TGCAGCGTTGGTGTTAGCGGAAACAATGAGCAGTTCTTC
TRBV4-1	TRBD1	TRBJ2-3	few	CASSQDGTGVWVAQYF	TGCGCCAGCAGCCAAGACGGGACAGGGGTATGGGTAGCGCAGTATTTT
TRBV7-9	TRBD2	TRBJ2-1	-	CASSPYPGGGWVEQFF	TGTGCCAGCAGCCCCTATCCTGGCGGGGGTTGGGTTGAGCAGTTCTTC
TRBV19	TRBD1	TRBJ2-7	-	CASSPTGGYYEQYF	TGTGCCTCTAGTCCGACAGGGGGGTACTACGAGCAGTACTTC
TRBV29-1	-	TRBJ2-1	-	CSVVSGGSGGEQFF	TGCAGCGTTGTTTCCGGGGGCTCGGGAGGTGAGCAGTTCTTC
TRBV5-4	-	TRBJ1-2	-	CASSLSNRANYGYTF	TGTGCCAGCAGCTTGTCTAACAGGGCCAACTATGGCTACACCTTC
TRBV2	-	TRBJ2-2	few	CASSSGVSNTGELFF	TGTGCCAGTTCGTCAGGGGTTTCGAACACCGGGGAGCTGTTTTTT
TRBV5-6	-	TRBJ1-1	few	CASSSLATVEAFF	TGTGCCAGCAGCAGTCTGGCGACAGTTGAAGCTTTCTTT
TRBV5-1	-	TRBJ1-2	-	CASTMEGGIYGYTF	TGCGCCAGCACTATGGAGGGGGGAATATATGGCTACACCTTC
TRBV4-2	-	TRBJ2-6	few	CASSHPGGANVLTF	TGTGCCAGCAGCCATCCTGGTGGGGCCAACGTCCTGACTTTC
TRBV5-1	-	TRBJ2-5	-	CASSLGFAGETQYF	TGCGCCAGCAGTCTGGGTTTTGCGGGGGAGACCCAGTACTTC
TRBV7-9	-	TRBJ1-5	-	CASSLGASEQPQHF	TGTGCCAGCAGCTTAGGAGCTAGTGAACAGCCCCAGCATTTT
TRBV25-1	-	TRBJ2-4	-	CASRDRLKNIQYF	TGTGCCAGCAGAGACAGGCTAAAAAACATTCAGTACTTC
TRBV5-1	-	TRBJ2-3	-	CASRVDSTDTQYF	TGCGCCAGCAGGGTGGATAGCACAGATACGCAGTATTTT
TRBV5-5	-	TRBJ1-6	-	CASTLTPGSNSPLHF	TGTGCCAGCACCCTCACCCCGGGGTCGAATTCACCCCTCCACTTT
TRBV11-2	TRBD2	TRBJ2-1	-	CASNPSAGAYNEQFF	TGTGCCAGCAACCCCTCGGCGGGGGCCTACAATGAGCAGTTCTTC